This passage covers 25 T cell receptor beta chains from one sample sequenced in a study of cytomegalovirus exposure and HLA in healthy donors. Primers: 60 Vbeta forward and 13 Jbeta reverse. TCRdb keeps only in-frame clones here, not all; method: immunoSEQ multiplex PCR. In total, the table holds about 120,000 clones. What was sequenced was PBMCs. The receptor source for this set is a man aged 18-30 years in good health and CMV-seronegative.

The rearrangement links TRBV5-4 to TRBJ2-1, with 7 bases fitting TRBD2. Trimming took 4 bases from V and 0 from J; bases not matched to a gene: 10. The CDR3 is 17 amino acids. CDR1 is SGHNT, CDR2 YYREEE, per germline (reference sequence). The CDR3 nucleotides are TGTGCCAGCAGCCTCCCTTTAGGACTAGACTCCTACAATGAGCAGTTCTTC. This encodes CASSLPLGLDSYNEQFF.

The rearrangement uses TRBV19 and TRBJ1-2; weak D call: TRBD1 (6 bases). Germline CDR1 LNHDA, CDR2 SQIVND (reference sequence). Trimming cost V 6 bases and J 4 bases, with 15 bases left between them. This CDR3 has 14 residues. The CDR3 DNA is TGTGCCAGTAGGACCCGGACAGCACCCTATGGCTACACCTTC. This gives the protein CASRTRTAPYGYTF.

The chain uses TRBV6-5 and TRBJ1-2; 8 bases line up with TRBD1. CDR1 and CDR2 from the germline V gene are MNHEY and SVGAGI. This CDR3 is built from 14 residues. Unmatched junction bases numbered 7, after V lost 6 bases and J lost 4 bases. This CDR3 reads CASRSGGRAYGYTF. DNA of the CDR3: TGTGCCAGCAGGTCAGGGGGCCGCGCCTATGGCTACACCTTC.

The chain uses TRBV6-1 and TRBJ2-2; TRBD1 agrees at 8 bases. Germline loops: CDR1 MNHNS, CDR2 SASEGT. V shed 7 bases and J 7 bases; nucleotides not matched to a gene: 8. The length of the CDR3 is 14 residues. DNA for the CDR3: TGTGCCAGCACCAGGGACAGGTCGGGCGGGGAGCTGTTTTTT. Translation gives CASTRDRSGGELFF.

This chain uses TRBV5-1 with TRBJ2-1; D gene uncertain. CDR1 is SGHRS, CDR2 YFSETQ, per germline. The CDR3 has 16 residues. The V and J ends lost 4 bases and 0 bases respectively, with 14 bases between them. The DNA for the CDR3 is TGCGCCAGCAGCACCCGACTCGCCAGCTCCTACAATGAGCAGTTCTTC. It codes for CASSTRLASSYNEQFF.

V gene TRBV10-2 combines with J gene TRBJ2-1; D remains unclear. CDR1 is WSHSY and CDR2 is SAAADI in the germline V gene. The CDR3 contains 15 residues. The V gene lost 8 bases and the J gene lost 0 bases, with 14 bases spanning the gap. This CDR3 reads CASQRSLTSYNEQFF. The CDR3 DNA follows: TGCGCCAGCCAAAGGAGCCTCACCTCCTACAATGAGCAGTTCTTC.

The gene calls are TRBV4-1 and TRBJ2-4, with D tentatively TRBD2 (6 bases). CDR3 size: 15 residues. CDR1 and CDR2 from the germline V gene are MGHRA and YSYEKL. V was shortened by 1 base and J by 3 bases, with 10 bases between the two germline ends. CDR3 DNA: TGCGCCAGCAGCCAAGTGGAGGGGTTCAAAAACATTCAGTACTTC. Protein sequence: CASSQVEGFKNIQYF.

The chain employs TRBV15 and TRBJ1-2; 10 positions match TRBD1. The CDR3 extends over 17 amino acids. The germline CDR1 and CDR2 sequences are LNHNV and YYDKDF (reference sequence). J was trimmed by 6 bases and V by 3 bases; bases with no gene match: 13. Here the CDR3 DNA reads TGTGCCACCAGCAGGCGACGGACGGGGACAGGGGCAAATGGCTACACCTTC. Translation gives CATSRRRTGTGANGYTF.

The chain has TRBV30 and TRBJ2-4; 9 nucleotides align to TRBD1. The CDR3 length is 15 residues. J was trimmed by 0 bases and V by 5 bases; bases with no gene match: 5. CDR1 is GTSNPN and CDR2 is SVGIG in the germline V gene (reference sequence). CDR3 loop: CAWGRQGVAKNIQYF. The CDR3 nucleotides read TGTGCCTGGGGAAGACAGGGGGTAGCCAAAAACATTCAGTACTTC.

This sequence joins TRBV27 and TRBJ2-3, with TRBD2 matching 11 bases. The CDR3 sequence is 15 residues long. Per the germline V gene, CDR1 is MNHEY and CDR2 is SMNVEV (reference sequence). With V trimmed by 4 bases and J by 6 bases, 6 bases remained unmatched. This chain's CDR3 is CASSSLAGATDTQYF. The CDR3 region has the DNA TGTGCCAGCAGTTCACTAGCGGGGGCAACGGATACGCAGTATTTT.

The V and J genes are TRBV5-1 and TRBJ1-1; a possible D gene is TRBD1 (5 bases). Germline V gives CDR1 SGHRS, CDR2 YFSETQ. The CDR3 runs to 13 residues. The V end was cut by 2 bases, the J end by 4 bases, with 9 bases between. CDR3: CASSFQGGTEAFF. CDR3 nucleotide sequence: TGCGCCAGCAGCTTCCAGGGCGGCACTGAAGCTTTCTTT.

This chain links TRBV6-5 with TRBJ2-7; 7 positions agree with TRBD2. CDR3 size: 14 residues. The V and J ends lost 5 bases and 0 bases, in that order; junction bases with no gene match: 4. CDR1 is MNHEY and CDR2 is SVGAGI in the germline V gene. The CDR3 coding sequence is TGTGCCAGCAGTGGACGCGGGAGCTCCTACGAGCAGTACTTC. Its translation: CASSGRGSSYEQYF.

Of note for this clone: This sample also contains other DNA sequences that code for the same CDR3. The V and J genes are TRBV7-3 and TRBJ1-1; 7 nucleotides match TRBD1. V gave up 5 bases and J gave up 3 bases; unmatched junction bases: 3. Looked up from germline, CDR1 is SGHTA and CDR2 is FQGTGA. This CDR3 contains 13 residues. CDR3 residues: CASSPQGYTEAFF. As DNA, the CDR3 is TGTGCCAGCAGCCCACAGGGGTACACTGAAGCTTTCTTT.

V is TRBV6-4 and J is TRBJ1-1; no definite D call. The germline V gene encodes CDR1 MRHNA and CDR2 SNTAGT. This CDR3 is 13 amino acids long. Trimming took 6 bases from V and 0 from J, leaving 8 bases between them. For the CDR3, the DNA is TGTGCCAGCAGCCCCGAGCTGAACACTGAAGCTTTCTTT. This translates into CASSPELNTEAFF.

V is TRBV9 and J is TRBJ2-7, with D unresolved. Germline values: CDR1 SGDLS, CDR2 YYNGEE. The CDR3 sequence is 12 residues long. V gave up 4 bases and J gave up 4 bases, with 9 bases separating them. The CDR3 is CASSLTPYEQYF. The CDR3 bases are TGTGCCAGCAGCCTCACACCATACGAGCAGTACTTC. Using reference TRBV9 and TRBJ2-7 for the parts outside the CDR3, the full variable domain is DSGVTQTPKHLITATGQRVTLRCSPRSGDLSVYWYQQSLDQGLQFLIQYYNGEERAKGNILERFSAQQFPDLHSELNLSSLELGDSALYFCASSLTPYEQYFGPGTRLTVT.

The chain recombines TRBV18 with TRBJ1-1; D unresolved. This CDR3 is 14 amino acids long. V dropped 2 bases and J dropped 2 bases, with 9 bases sitting between them. Germline CDR1 KGHSH, CDR2 LQKENI. CDR3 DNA: TGTGCCAGCTCACCAAGGCAGGCAAACACTGAAGCTTTCTTT. Protein: CASSPRQANTEAFF.

The chain's CDR3 is CASSFGFNQPQHF. DNA of the CDR3: TGTGCCAGCAGCTTTGGCTTTAATCAGCCCCAGCATTTT. J is TRBJ1-5 and V is TRBV5-8; no clear D gene. The CDR3 extends over 13 amino acids. Germline V gene data show CDR1 as SGHTS and CDR2 as YDEGEE. V was pared by 2 bases and J by 4 bases, with 7 bases between.

The chain has TRBV5-1 and TRBJ2-5; a possible D gene is TRBD2 (6 bases). The DNA end favors TRBJ2-7, so the J call may be wrong. Germline V gives CDR1 SGHRS, CDR2 YFSETQ. This CDR3 has 13 residues. Here the CDR3 DNA reads TGCGCCAGCAGCAGGGACTCCCTATACGAGCAGTACTTC. It encodes CASSRDSLYEQYF.

CDR3 DNA sequence: TGCGCCAGCAGCTGGGGCGGGGGAATTACCTACGAGCAGTACTTC. Its translation: CASSWGGGITYEQYF. V is TRBV5-1 and J is TRBJ2-7, with 7 bases identical to TRBD2. From germline, CDR1 is SGHRS and CDR2 YFSETQ. V lost 3 bases, J lost 2 bases, and 8 bases stayed unmatched. This CDR3 is built from 15 residues.

The chain couples TRBV9 to TRBJ2-1, with TRBD1 matching 7 bases. This CDR3 has 16 residues. V was clipped by 3 bases and J by 4 bases; unmatched bases: 10. Looked up from germline, CDR1 is SGDLS and CDR2 is YYNGEE. CDR3 DNA sequence: TGTGCCAGCAGCGCCTTTGGGACAGATACTTACAATGAGCAGTTCTTC. It codes for CASSAFGTDTYNEQFF.

CDR3 sequence reads: CASSFTLSTDTQYF. The CDR3 nucleotides read TGTGCCAGCAGTTTTACATTAAGCACAGATACGCAGTATTTT. The rearrangement uses TRBV27 and TRBJ2-3; D is unclear. CDR1 and CDR2 (germline): MNHEY, SMNVEV (reference sequence). Trimming shortened V by 3 bases and J by 0 bases, and 7 bases separated the two germline ends. The CDR3 extends over 14 amino acids.

The J gene is TRBJ2-5, the V gene TRBV15; weak D call: TRBD1 (5 bases). TRBJ2-7 explains the end of the DNA better; the J call may be wrong. This CDR3 has 14 amino acids. CDR1 and CDR2 from the germline V gene are LNHNV and YYDKDF (reference sequence). CDR3 sequence reads: CATSREGRVDEQYF. CDR3 bases: TGTGCCACCAGCAGAGAGGGCAGGGTAGACGAGCAGTACTTC.

The chain uses TRBV9 and TRBJ2-7; D might be TRBD2 (5 bases). Trimming left V 2 bases short and J 5 bases short, with 20 bases between. The germline gives CDR1 SGDLS, CDR2 YYNGEE. The CDR3 length is 16 residues. The CDR3 sequence is CASSVVDSSVGNEQYF. CDR3 DNA: TGTGCCAGCAGCGTTGTCGACTCCTCAGTCGGGAACGAGCAGTACTTC.

The V call is TRBV9, the J call TRBJ1-2; no definite D call. Germline loops: CDR1 SGDLS, CDR2 YYNGEE. This CDR3 is built from 12 residues. V was pared by 4 bases and J by 0 bases, with 4 bases between. Here the CDR3 reads CASSLSNYGYTF. CDR3 sequence (DNA): TGTGCCAGCAGCCTTTCTAACTATGGCTACACCTTC.

The chain carries TRBV5-1 and TRBJ2-1; TRBD2 matches at 7 bases. V trimming: 0 bases; J trimming: 0 bases; junction bases outside the gene matches: 9. Germline V gives CDR1 SGHRS, CDR2 YFSETQ. This CDR3 has 18 residues. The CDR3 nucleotides read TGCGCCAGCAGCTTGGATCCTAGCGGTCTGAGCTCCTACAATGAGCAGTTCTTC. Translating it yields CASSLDPSGLSSYNEQFF. Based on the CDR3 plus reference TRBV5-1 and TRBJ2-1, the full variable domain is KAGVTQTPRYLIKTRGQQVTLSCSPISGHRSVSWYQQTPGQGLQFLFEYFSETQRNKGNFPGRFSGRQFSNSRSEMNVSTLELGDSALYLCASSLDPSGLSSYNEQFFGPGTRLTVL.